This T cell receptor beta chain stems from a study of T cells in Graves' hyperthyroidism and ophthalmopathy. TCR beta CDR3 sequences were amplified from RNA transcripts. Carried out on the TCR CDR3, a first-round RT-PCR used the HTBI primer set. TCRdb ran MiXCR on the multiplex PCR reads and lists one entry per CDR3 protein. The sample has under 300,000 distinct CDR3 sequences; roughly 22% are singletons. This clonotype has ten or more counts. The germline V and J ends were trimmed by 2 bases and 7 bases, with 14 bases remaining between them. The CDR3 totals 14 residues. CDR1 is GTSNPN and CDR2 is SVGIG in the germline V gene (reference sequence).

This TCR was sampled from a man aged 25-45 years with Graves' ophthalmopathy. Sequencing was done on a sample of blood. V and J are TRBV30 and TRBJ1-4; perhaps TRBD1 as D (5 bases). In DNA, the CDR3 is TGTGCCTGGAGTTCCAGGGTGTACCGTGAAAAACTGTTTTTT. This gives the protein CAWSSRVYREKLFF.